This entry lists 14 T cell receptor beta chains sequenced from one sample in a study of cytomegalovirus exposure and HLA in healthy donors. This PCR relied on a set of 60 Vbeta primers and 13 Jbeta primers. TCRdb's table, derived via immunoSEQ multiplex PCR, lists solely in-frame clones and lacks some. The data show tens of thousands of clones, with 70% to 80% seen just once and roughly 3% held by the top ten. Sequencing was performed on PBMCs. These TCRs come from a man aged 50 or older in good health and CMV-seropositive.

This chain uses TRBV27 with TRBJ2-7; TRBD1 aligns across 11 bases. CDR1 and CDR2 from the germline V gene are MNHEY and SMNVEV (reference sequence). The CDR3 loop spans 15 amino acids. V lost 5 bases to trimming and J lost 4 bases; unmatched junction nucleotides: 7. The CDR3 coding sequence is TGTGCCAGCAGTAAGGACAGGGGGCGCAGGTACGAGCAGTACTTC. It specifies CASSKDRGRRYEQYF.

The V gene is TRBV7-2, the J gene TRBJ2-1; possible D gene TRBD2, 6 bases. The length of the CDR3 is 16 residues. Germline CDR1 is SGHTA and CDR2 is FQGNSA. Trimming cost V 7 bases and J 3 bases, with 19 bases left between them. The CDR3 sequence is CASILLRGGNYNEQFF. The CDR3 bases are TGTGCCAGCATCTTGCTTCGTGGCGGGAACTACAATGAGCAGTTCTTC.

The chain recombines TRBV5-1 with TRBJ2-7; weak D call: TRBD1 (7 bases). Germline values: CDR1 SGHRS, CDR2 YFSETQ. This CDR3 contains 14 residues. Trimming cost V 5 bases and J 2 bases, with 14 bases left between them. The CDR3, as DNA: TGCGCCAGCAGTTCAACAGGGGAGGCCTACGAGCAGTACTTC. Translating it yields CASSSTGEAYEQYF.

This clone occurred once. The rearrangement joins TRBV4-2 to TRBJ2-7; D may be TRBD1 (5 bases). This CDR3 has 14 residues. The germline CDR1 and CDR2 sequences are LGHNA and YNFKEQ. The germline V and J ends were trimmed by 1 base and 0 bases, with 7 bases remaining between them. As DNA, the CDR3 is TGTGCCAGCAGCCAAGGACAGCACTCCTACGAGCAGTACTTC. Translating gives CASSQGQHSYEQYF.

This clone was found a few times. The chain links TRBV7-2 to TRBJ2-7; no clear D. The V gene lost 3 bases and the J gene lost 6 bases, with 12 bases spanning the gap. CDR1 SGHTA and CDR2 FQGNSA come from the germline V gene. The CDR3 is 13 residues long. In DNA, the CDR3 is TGTGCCAGCAGCTTCCCCCTCTCTCCCGAGCAGTACTTC. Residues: CASSFPLSPEQYF.

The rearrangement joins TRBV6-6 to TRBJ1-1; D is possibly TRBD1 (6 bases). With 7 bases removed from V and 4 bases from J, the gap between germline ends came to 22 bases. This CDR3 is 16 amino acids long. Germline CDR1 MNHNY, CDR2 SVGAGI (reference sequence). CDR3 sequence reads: CASIQSTGQRVTEAFF. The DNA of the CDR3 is TGTGCCAGCATTCAATCAACTGGACAGAGAGTCACTGAAGCTTTCTTT.

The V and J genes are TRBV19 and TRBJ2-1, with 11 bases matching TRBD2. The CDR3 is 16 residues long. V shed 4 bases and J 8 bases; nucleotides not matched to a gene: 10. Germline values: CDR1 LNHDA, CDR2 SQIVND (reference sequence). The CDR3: CASSTHTSGRVDEQFF. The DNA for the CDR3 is TGTGCCAGTAGTACTCATACTAGCGGGAGAGTCGATGAGCAGTTCTTC.

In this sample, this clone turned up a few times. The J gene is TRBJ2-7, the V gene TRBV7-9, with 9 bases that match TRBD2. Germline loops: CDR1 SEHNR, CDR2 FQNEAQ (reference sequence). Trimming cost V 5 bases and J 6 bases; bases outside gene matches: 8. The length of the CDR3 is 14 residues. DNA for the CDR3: TGTGCCAGCAGCACCGGGACTAGCTCATTCGAGCAGTACTTC. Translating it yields CASSTGTSSFEQYF.

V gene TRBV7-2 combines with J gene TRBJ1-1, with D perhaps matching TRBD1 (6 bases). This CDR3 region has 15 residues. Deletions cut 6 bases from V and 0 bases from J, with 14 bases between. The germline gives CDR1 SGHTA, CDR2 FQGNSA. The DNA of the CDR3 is TGTGCCAGCAGTCCTTCTACAGGGATGAACACTGAAGCTTTCTTT. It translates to CASSPSTGMNTEAFF.

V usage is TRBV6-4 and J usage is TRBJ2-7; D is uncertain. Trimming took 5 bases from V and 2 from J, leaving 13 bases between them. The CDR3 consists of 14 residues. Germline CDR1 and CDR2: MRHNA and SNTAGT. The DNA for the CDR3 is TGTGCCAGCAGTCCCAACGAAGAGGCCTACGAGCAGTACTTC. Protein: CASSPNEEAYEQYF.

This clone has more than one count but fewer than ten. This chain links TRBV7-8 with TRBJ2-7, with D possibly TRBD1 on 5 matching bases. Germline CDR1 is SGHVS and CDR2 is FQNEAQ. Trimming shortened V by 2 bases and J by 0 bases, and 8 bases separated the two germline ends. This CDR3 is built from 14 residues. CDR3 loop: CASSLRQHSYEQYF. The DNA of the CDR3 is TGTGCCAGCAGCTTACGACAGCACTCCTACGAGCAGTACTTC.

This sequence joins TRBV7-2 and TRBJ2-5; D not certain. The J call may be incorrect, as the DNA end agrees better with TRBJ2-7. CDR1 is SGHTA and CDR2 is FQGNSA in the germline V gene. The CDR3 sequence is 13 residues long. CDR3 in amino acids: CASAPPIGREQYF. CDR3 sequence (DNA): TGTGCCAGCGCTCCCCCCATTGGGCGCGAGCAGTACTTC.

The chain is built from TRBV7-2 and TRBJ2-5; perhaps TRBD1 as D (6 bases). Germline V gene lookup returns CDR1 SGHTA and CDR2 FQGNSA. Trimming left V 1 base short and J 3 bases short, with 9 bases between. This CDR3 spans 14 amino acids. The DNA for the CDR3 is TGTGCCAGCAGCTTAGAGCCAGGGGAAGAGACCCAGTACTTC. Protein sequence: CASSLEPGEETQYF.

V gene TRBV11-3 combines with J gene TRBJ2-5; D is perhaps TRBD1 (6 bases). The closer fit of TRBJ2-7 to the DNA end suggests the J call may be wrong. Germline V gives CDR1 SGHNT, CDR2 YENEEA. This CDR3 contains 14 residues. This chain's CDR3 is CASSPWTELIEQYF. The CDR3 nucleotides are TGTGCCAGCAGCCCATGGACAGAATTGATCGAGCAGTACTTC.